This TCR beta chain stems from a study of blood T cell repertoires in COVID-19. Method: immunoSEQ multiplex PCR; TCRdb's copy keeps in-frame clones and lacks some. This sample carries about 180,000 clones, 70% to 90% of them seen once, and the ten largest clones take roughly 9.8%. After removal of 5 bases from V and 1 base from J, the junction contained 5 bases not matched to a gene. The germline V gene has CDR1 MNHEY and CDR2 SVGAGI. CDR3 length: 14 amino acids. This TCR came from a woman older than 75 with acute or convalescent COVID-19. This chain joins TRBV6-5 and TRBJ2-7; 7 bases map to TRBD1. Sequencing was performed on peripheral blood. In nucleotides, the CDR3 is TGTGCCAGCAGTAAATTGGGACAGTCCTACGAGCAGTACTTC. Translating gives CASSKLGQSYEQYF.